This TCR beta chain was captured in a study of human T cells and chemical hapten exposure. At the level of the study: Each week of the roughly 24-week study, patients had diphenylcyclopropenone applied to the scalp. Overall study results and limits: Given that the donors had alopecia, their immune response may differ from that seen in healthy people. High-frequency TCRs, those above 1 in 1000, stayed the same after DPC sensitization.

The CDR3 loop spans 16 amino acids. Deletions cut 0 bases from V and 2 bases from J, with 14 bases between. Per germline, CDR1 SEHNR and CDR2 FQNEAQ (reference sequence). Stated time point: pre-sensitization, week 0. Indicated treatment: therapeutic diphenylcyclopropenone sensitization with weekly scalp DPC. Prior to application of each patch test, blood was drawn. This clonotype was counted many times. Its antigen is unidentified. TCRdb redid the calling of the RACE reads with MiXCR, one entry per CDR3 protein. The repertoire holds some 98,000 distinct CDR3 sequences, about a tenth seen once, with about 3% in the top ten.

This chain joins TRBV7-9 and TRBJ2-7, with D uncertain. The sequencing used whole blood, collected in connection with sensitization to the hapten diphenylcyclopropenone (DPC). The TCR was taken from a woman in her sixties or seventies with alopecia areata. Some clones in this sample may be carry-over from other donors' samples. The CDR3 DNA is TGTGCCAGCAGCTTAGCGCTTTCCCGAATAGCCTACGAGCAGTACTTC. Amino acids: CASSLALSRIAYEQYF.